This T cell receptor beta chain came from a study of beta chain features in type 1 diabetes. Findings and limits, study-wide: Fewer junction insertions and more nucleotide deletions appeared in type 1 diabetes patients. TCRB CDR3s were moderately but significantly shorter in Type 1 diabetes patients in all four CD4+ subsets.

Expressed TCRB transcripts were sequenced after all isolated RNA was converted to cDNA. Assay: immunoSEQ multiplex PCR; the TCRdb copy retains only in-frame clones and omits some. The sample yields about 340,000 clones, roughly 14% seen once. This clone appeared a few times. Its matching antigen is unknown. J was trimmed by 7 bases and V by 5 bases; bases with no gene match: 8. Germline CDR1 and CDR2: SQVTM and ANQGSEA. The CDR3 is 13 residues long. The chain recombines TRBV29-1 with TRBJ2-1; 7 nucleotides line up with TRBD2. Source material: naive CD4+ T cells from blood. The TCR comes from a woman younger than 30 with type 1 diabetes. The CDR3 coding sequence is TGCAGCGTTCGGGCGGGAGCGGGGAATGAGCAGTTCTTC. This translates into CSVRAGAGNEQFF.